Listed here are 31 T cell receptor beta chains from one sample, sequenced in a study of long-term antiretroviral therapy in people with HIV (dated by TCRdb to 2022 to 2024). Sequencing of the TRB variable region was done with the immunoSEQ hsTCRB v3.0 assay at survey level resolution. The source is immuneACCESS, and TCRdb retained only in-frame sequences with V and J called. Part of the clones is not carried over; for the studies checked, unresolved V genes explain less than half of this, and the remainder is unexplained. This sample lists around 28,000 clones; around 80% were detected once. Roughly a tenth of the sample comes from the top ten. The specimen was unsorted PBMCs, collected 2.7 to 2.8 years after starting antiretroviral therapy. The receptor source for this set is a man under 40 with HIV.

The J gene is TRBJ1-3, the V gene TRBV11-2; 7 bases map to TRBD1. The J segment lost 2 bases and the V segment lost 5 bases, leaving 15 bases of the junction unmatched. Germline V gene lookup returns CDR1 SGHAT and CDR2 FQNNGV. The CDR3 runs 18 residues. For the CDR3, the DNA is TGTGCCAGCAGCCCTTCGGCTGACAGGGCCTTCGCTGGAAACACCATATATTTT. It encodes CASSPSADRAFAGNTIYF.

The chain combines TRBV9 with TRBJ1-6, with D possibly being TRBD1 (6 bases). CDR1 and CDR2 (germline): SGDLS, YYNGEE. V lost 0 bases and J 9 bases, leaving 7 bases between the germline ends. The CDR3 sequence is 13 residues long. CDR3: CASSVGRGSPLHF. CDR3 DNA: TGTGCCAGCAGCGTAGGCAGGGGTTCACCCCTCCACTTT.

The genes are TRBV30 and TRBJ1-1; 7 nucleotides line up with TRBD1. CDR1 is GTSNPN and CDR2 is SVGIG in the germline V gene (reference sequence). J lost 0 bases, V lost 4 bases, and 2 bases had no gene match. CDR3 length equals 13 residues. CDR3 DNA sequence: TGTGCCTGGAAACAGGGGATGAACACTGAAGCTTTCTTT. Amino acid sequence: CAWKQGMNTEAFF.

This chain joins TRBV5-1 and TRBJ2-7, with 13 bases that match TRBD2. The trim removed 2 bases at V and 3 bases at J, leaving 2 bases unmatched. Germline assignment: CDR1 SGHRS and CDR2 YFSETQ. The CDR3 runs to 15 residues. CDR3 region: CASSFGLAGVYEQYF. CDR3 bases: TGCGCCAGCAGCTTCGGACTAGCGGGAGTCTACGAGCAGTACTTC.

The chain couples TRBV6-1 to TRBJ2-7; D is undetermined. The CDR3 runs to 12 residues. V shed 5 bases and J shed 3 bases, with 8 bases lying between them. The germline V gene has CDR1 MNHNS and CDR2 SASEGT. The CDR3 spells CASSKDLYEQYF. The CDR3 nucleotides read TGTGCCAGCAGTAAGGACCTCTACGAGCAGTACTTC.

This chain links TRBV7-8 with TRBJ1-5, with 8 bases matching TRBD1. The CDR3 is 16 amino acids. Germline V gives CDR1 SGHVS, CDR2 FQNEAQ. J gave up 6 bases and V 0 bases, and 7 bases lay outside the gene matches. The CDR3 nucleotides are TGTGCCAGCAGCTTAGCGCCCAGGGGGCGCGGTCAGCCCCAGCATTTT. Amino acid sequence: CASSLAPRGRGQPQHF.

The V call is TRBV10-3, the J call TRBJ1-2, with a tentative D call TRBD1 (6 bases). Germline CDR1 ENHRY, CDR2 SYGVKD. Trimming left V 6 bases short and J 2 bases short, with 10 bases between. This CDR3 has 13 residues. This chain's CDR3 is CAISDGGNYGYTF. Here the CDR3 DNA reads TGTGCCATCAGCGACGGGGGCAACTATGGCTACACCTTC.

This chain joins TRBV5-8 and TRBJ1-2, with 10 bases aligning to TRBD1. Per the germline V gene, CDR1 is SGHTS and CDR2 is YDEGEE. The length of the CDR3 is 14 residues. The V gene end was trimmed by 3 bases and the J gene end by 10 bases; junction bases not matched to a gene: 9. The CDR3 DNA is TGTGCCAGCAGCTGGCCAGGGACAGGGGCGCACTACACCTTC. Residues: CASSWPGTGAHYTF.

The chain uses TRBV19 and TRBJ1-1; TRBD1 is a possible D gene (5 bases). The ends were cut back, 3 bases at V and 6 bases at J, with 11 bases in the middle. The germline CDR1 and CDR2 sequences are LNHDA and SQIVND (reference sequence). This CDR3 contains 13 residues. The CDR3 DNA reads TGTGCCAGTAGTATCACCAGGGTCGCTGAAGCTTTCTTT. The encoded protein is CASSITRVAEAFF.

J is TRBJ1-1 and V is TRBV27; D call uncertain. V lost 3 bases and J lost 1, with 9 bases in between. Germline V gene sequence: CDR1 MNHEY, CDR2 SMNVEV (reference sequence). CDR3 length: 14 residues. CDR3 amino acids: CASSFAGRNTEAFF. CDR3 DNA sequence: TGTGCCAGCAGTTTCGCCGGACGGAACACTGAAGCTTTCTTT.

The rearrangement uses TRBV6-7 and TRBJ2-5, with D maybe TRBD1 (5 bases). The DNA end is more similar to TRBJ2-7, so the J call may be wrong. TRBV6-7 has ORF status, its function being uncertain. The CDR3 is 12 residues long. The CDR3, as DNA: TGTGCCAGCAGTTACCGACAGCTCGAGCAGTACTTC. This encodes CASSYRQLEQYF.

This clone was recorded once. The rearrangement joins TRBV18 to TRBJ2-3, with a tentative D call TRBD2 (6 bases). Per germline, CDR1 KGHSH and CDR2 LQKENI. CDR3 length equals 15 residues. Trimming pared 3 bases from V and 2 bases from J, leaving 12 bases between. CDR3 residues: CASSPGAGHTDTQYF. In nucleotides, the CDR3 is TGTGCCAGCTCACCTGGGGCGGGGCACACAGATACGCAGTATTTT.

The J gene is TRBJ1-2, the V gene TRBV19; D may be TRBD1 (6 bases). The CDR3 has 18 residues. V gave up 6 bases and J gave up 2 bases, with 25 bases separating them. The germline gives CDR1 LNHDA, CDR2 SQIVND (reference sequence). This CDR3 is CASRDPRDPGHLNYGYTF. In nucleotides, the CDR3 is TGTGCCAGTAGAGACCCAAGGGACCCGGGACACCTAAACTATGGCTACACCTTC.

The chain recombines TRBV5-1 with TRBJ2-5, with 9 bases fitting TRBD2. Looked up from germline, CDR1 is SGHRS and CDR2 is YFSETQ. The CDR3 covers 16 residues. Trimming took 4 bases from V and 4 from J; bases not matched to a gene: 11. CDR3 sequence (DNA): TGCGCCAGCAGCCCGGACGGCGGGGGGGCCGCAGAGACCCAGTACTTC. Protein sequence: CASSPDGGGAAETQYF.

In DNA form, the CDR3 reads TGTGCCAGCAGCTCCCCCCCTACAGGGGGGGGGAGGTACGAGCAGTACTTC. Translation gives CASSSPPTGGGRYEQYF. The J gene is TRBJ2-7, the V gene TRBV7-9; possible D gene TRBD1, 8 bases. The germline V gene has CDR1 SEHNR and CDR2 FQNEAQ (reference sequence). CDR3 size: 17 residues. The V gene lost 4 bases and the J gene lost 4 bases, with 23 bases spanning the gap.

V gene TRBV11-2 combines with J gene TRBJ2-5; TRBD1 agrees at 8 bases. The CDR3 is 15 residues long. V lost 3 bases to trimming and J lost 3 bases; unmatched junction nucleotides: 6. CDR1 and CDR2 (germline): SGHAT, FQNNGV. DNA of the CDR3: TGTGCCAGCAGCTTGGACCGGACAGGGAAAGAGACCCAGTACTTC. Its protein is CASSLDRTGKETQYF.

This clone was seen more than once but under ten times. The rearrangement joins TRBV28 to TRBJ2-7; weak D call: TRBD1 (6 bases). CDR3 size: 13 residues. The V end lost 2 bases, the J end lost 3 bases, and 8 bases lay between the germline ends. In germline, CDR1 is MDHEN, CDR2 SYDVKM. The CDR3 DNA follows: TGTGCCAGCAGTTTAAGGGACAACTACGAGCAGTACTTC. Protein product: CASSLRDNYEQYF.

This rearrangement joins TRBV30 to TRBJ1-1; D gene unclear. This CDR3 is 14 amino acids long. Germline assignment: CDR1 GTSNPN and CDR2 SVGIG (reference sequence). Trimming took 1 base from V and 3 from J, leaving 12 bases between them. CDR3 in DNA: TGTGCCTGGAGTGAAGGGAATCGGTACACTGAAGCTTTCTTT. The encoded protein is CAWSEGNRYTEAFF.

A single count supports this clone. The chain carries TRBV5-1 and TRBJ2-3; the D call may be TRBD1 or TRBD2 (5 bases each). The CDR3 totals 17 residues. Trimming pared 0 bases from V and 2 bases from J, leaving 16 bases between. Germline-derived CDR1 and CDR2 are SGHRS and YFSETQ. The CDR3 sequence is CASSLVPGPDNTDTQYF. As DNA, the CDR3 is TGCGCCAGCAGCTTGGTTCCGGGGCCCGACAACACAGATACGCAGTATTTT.

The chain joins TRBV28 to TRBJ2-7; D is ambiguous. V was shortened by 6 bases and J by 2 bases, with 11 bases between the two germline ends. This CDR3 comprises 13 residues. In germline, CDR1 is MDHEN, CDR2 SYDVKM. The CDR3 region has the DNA TGTGCCAGCAGCGGACGGATACCCTACGAGCAGTACTTC. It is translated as CASSGRIPYEQYF.

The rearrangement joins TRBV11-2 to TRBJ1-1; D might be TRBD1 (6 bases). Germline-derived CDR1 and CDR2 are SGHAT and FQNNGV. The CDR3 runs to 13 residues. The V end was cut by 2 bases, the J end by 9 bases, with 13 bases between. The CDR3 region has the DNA TGTGCCAGCAGCTTATTGTATCGGGGGCAAGCTTTCTTT. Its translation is CASSLLYRGQAFF.

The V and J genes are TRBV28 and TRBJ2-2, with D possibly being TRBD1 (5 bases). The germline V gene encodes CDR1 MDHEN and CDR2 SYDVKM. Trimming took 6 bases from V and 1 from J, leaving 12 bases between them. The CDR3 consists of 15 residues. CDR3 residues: CASSPTTENTGELFF. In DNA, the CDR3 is TGTGCCAGCAGCCCCACGACAGAGAACACCGGGGAGCTGTTTTTT.

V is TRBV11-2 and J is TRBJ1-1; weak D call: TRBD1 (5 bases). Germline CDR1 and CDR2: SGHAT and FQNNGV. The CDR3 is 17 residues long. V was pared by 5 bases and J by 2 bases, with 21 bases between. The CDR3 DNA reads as TGTGCCAGCAGCCCCCGCCTGGGGGGAGTAACCAACACTGAAGCTTTCTTT. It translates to CASSPRLGGVTNTEAFF.

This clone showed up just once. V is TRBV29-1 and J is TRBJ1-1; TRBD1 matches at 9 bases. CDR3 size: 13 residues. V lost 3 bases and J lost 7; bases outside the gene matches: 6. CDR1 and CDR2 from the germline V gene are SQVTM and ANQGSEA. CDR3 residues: CSVDGQGMIEAFF. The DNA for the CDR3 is TGCAGCGTTGACGGACAGGGGATGATTGAAGCTTTCTTT.

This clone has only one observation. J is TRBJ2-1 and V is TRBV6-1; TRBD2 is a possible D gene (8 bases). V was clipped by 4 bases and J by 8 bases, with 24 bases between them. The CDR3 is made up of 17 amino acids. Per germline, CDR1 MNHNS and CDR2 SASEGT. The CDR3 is CASSGQGLSGSKDEQFF. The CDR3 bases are TGTGCCAGCAGTGGACAGGGTTTGAGCGGGAGTAAGGATGAGCAGTTCTTC.

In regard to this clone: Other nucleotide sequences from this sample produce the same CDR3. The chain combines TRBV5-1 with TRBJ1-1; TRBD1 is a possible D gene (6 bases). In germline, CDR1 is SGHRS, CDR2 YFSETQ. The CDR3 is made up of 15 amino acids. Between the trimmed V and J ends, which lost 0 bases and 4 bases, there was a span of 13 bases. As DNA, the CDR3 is TGCGCCAGCAGCTTGGCCCCTGGAGGGGGCACTGAAGCTTTCTTT. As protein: CASSLAPGGGTEAFF.

The CDR3 nucleotides are TGTGCCAGCAGCCCGGCAGGGGGACCCCGCTACTACGAGCAGTACTTC. It translates to CASSPAGGPRYYEQYF. V is TRBV11-3 and J is TRBJ2-7; 7 nucleotides align to TRBD1. The J segment lost 3 bases and the V segment lost 5 bases, leaving 13 bases of the junction unmatched. The CDR3 has 16 residues. Looked up from germline, CDR1 is SGHNT and CDR2 is YENEEA.

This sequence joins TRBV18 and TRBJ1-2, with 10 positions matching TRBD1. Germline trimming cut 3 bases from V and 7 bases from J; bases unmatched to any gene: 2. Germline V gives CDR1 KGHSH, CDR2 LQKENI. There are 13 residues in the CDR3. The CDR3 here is CASSPGTGAGYTF. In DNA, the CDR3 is TGTGCCAGCTCACCCGGGACAGGGGCTGGCTACACCTTC.

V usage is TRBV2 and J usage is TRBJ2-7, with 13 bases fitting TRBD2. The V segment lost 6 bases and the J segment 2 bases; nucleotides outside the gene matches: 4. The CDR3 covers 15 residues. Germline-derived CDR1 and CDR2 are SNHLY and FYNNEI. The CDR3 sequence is CASRQTSGGAYEQYF. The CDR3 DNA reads TGTGCCAGCAGGCAAACTAGCGGGGGGGCCTACGAGCAGTACTTC. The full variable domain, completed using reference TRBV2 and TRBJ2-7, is EPEVTQTPSHQVTQMGQEVILRCVPISNHLYFYWYRQILGQKVEFLVSFYNNEISEKSEIFDDQFSVERPDGSNFTLKIRSTKLEDSAMYFCASRQTSGGAYEQYFGPGTRLTVT.

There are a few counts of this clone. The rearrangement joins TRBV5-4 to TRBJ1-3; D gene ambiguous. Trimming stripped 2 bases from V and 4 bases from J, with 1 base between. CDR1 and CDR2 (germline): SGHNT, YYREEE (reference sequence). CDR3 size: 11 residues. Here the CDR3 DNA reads TGTGCCAGCAGCTTCGGAAACACCATATATTTT. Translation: CASSFGNTIYF.

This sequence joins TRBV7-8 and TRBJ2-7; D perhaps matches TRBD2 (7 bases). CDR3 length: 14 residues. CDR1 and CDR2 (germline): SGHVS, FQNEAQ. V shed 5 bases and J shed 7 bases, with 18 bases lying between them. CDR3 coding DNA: TGTGCCAGCAGCCCCGGGACACCCGGGGGGGAGCAGTACTTC. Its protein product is CASSPGTPGGEQYF.